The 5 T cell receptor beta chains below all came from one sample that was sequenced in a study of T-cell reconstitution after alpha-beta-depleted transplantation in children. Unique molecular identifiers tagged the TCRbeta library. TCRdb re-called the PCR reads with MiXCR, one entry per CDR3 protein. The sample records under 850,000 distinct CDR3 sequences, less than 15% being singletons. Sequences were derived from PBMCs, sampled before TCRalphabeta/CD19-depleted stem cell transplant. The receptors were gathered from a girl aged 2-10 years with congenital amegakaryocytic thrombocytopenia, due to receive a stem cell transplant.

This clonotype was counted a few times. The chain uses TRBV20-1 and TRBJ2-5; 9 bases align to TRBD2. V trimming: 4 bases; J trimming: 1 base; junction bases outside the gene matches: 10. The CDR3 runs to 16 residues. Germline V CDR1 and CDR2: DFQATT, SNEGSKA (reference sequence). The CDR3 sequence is CSATPLGREGQETQYF. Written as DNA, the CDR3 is TGCAGTGCTACCCCACTCGGGCGGGAGGGCCAAGAGACCCAGTACTTC.

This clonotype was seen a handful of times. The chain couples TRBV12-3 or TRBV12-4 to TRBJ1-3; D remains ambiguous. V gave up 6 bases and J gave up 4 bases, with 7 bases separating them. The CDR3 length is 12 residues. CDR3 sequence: CASRQFGNTIYF. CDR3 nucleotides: TGTGCCAGCAGACAGTTCGGAAACACCATATATTTT.

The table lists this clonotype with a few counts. The CDR3 here is CASSPRGGEEQYF. CDR3 DNA: TGTGCCAGCTCACCACGCGGGGGGGAAGAGCAGTACTTC. The J gene is TRBJ2-7, the V gene TRBV18; TRBD2 matches 9 bases. The CDR3 loop spans 13 amino acids. Germline assignment: CDR1 KGHSH and CDR2 LQKENI. V was clipped by 1 base and J by 7 bases; unmatched bases: 2.

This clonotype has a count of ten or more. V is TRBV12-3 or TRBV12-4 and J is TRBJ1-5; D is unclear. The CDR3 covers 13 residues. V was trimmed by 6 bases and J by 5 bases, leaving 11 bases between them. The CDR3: CASSSRIDQPQHF. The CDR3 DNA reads TGTGCCAGCAGCAGCCGGATCGATCAGCCCCAGCATTTT.

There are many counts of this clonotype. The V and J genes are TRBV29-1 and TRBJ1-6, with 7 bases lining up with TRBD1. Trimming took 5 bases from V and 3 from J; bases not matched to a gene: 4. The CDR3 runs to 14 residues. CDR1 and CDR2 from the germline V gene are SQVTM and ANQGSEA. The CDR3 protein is CSVKAGGYNSPLHF. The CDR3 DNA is TGCAGCGTTAAGGCAGGGGGCTATAATTCACCCCTCCACTTT.